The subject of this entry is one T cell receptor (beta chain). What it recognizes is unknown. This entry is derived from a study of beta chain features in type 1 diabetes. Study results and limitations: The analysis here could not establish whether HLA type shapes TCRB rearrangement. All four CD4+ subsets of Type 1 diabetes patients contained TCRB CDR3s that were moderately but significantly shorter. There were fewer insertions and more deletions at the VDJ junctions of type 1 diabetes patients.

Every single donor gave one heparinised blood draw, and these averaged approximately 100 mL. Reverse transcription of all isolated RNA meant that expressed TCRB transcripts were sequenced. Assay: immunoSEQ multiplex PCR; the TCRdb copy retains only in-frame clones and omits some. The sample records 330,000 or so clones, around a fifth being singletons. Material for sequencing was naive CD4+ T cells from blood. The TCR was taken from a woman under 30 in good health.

CDR3 region: CASSIGLQETQYF. The CDR3 coding sequence is TGTGCCAGCAGTATTGGACTGCAAGAGACCCAGTACTTC. The V call is TRBV25-1, the J call TRBJ2-5; weak D call: TRBD2 (5 bases). V lost 5 bases and J lost 2, with 9 bases in between. Germline loops: CDR1 MGHDK, CDR2 SYGVNS. The CDR3 has 13 residues.